The clone carrying this T cell receptor (beta chain) showed up just a few times. The antigen is undetermined. The data belong to a study of cytomegalovirus exposure and HLA in healthy donors. Whole-study results and caveats: Accurate predictions that matched the HLA-A and HLA-B alleles of most subjects were reportedly made from TCR beta sequences.

Both 60 Vbeta primers and 13 Jbeta primers went into the PCR. Produced via immunoSEQ multiplex PCR; TCRdb's table is partial and in-frame only. This table holds approximately 170,000 clones, almost 80% found once. V shed 5 bases, J shed 3 bases, and the junction held 5 bases outside the gene matches. This CDR3 comprises 14 residues. CDR1 is PRHDT and CDR2 is FYEKMQ in the germline V gene (reference sequence). Material for sequencing was PBMCs. The chain recombines TRBV13 with TRBJ2-7; TRBD1 agrees at 9 bases. The clonotype comes from a man between 18 and 35 years old in good health and CMV-seropositive. The CDR3 DNA reads as TGTGCCAGCAGCCAGCCGGGACAGGGCTACGAGCAGTACTTC. This gives the protein CASSQPGQGYEQYF.